This is a list of T cell receptor beta chains from one sample in a study of graft-versus-host responses after intestinal transplantation. Their antigens are not known. Sequenced by immunoSEQ multiplex PCR; TCRdb stores in-frame clones only, minus some. The sample carries about 120,000 clones, less than 95% recorded once. The specimen comprised unstimulated CD4+ T cells sorted from spleen or lymph node cells, sampled before intestinal transplant. Receptors were obtained from a human donor who received an intestinal transplant. Each CDR3 is given without its conserved first and last residue. The D gene is left open where the match is weak. Expanded clones are given a class, and other clones once, few, many or no size at all.

d_call cdr3_length clone_size v_call cdr3_aa
- 14 - TRBV13 ASSPPIGALAYEQY
- 15 once TRBV15 ATSRGFRGSGANVLT
- 12 - TRBV29-1 SVKGAGAGEKLF
- 12 once TRBV7-2 ASSLDAGHTEAF
TRBD1 13 - TRBV7-9 ASSFPGTGDTEAF
- 13 - TRBV2 ASGMGQAVKNIQY
TRBD2 15 - TRBV19 ASSKEAGAFSYNEQF
- 13 - TRBV7-6 ASSYTSNPSYEQY
- 12 - TRBV7-2 ASRGLIYNSPLH
TRBD1 16 - TRBV4-2 ASSQVPPRTGGITEAF
- 12 - TRBV7-2 ASSSGQPNQPQH
TRBD1 13 - TRBV7-8 ASSGHGQANQPQH
- 11 - TRBV7-6 ASSLGQNTEAF
- 13 - TRBV7-2 ASSPRGANNQPQH
TRBD1 13 - TRBV6-4 ASSALGQGNSPLH
- 10 - TRBV29-1 SVWQGGTEAF
- 11 - TRBV30 AWSVAQYEKLF
- 13 - TRBV18 ASSPVSRISEQQF
TRBD1 13 once TRBV6-1 ASGLGQGANQPQH
TRBD2 14 - TRBV5-5 ASSLGLAGGENEQF
TRBD1 16 - TRBV5-4 ASSLRMKTRQGGFGYT
- 13 - TRBV4-1 ASSQEGNSNQPQH
TRBD2 12 - TRBV7-3 ASSLNGREDTQY
- 16 once TRBV28 ASSNLFRVRPTRNTIY
- 10 - TRBV11-3 ASSLTGETQY
- 8 - TRBV6-5 ASYNYGYT
- 10 - TRBV5-4 ASSLERDTQY
- 11 - TRBV14 ASSFGGGYGYT
TRBD1 12 - TRBV6-1 ASSEGTGGYEQY
- 13 - TRBV6-5 ASQRVGTNTGELF
- 11 - TRBV25-1 ASSPEWSYGYT
- 15 - TRBV10-3 AISESMTGAGEDTQY
TRBD2 15 - TRBV29-1 SVAWWTSGRTDYEQY
- 14 - TRBV15 ATSGGLALSSYEQY
- 12 - TRBV11-2 ASSSTQLHDEQY
- 14 - TRBV19 ASSPWGGARNTEAF
TRBD1 11 - TRBV30 AWGDSLYTEAF
- 13 - TRBV19 ASNWVSAAHQPQH
TRBD1 13 - TRBV2 ASSVVQGALDTQY
- 12 - TRBV7-9 ASSRGGNTGELF
- 11 - TRBV9 ASSVESDTEAF
- 15 - TRBV7-2 ASSLGSGILSYNEQF
TRBD2 15 - TRBV9 ASNRAGGKPYQETQY
- 10 - TRBV5-1 ASSLAFDEQF
TRBD1 12 few TRBV25-1 ASSKGDSGEKLF
TRBD1 13 - TRBV9 ASSAGQGSTYEQY
- 13 - TRBV5-1 ASSLEVATNEKLF
- 13 - TRBV2 ASNIVSLAKNIQY
- 13 - TRBV6-5 ASRDDSHSGNTIY
TRBD1 12 - TRBV6-5 ASKTGGISDTQY
- 12 once TRBV2 ASRAGRANEKLF
- 14 - TRBV9 ASSVGGGARTDTQY
- 12 - TRBV4-1 ASSHQIGNQPQH
TRBD2 13 - TRBV28 ASSLWTSGSYEQY
- 9 - TRBV19 ASSNRETQY
TRBD1 12 - TRBV19 ASSQQGLAGELF
- 13 - TRBV5-1 ASSLTAQGGHEQY